This TCR beta chain is drawn from a study of blood T cell repertoires in COVID-19. The V gene lost 4 bases and the J gene lost 4 bases, with 16 bases spanning the gap. The germline CDR1 and CDR2 sequences are LNHDA and SQIVND (reference sequence). This CDR3 contains 16 residues. Produced via immunoSEQ multiplex PCR; TCRdb's table is partial and in-frame only. Of 80,000 to 95,000 clones in the sample, about four fifths are singletons; the top ten hold under 5.5%. Sequencing input: peripheral blood. The source of this sequence is a man aged 80 or over with COVID-19, enrolled during active disease. This chain connects TRBV19 to TRBJ2-2; TRBD1 is a possible D gene (6 bases). The CDR3 region is CASSTSGAGITGELFF. Here the CDR3 DNA reads TGTGCCAGTAGTACCTCAGGGGCAGGGATCACCGGGGAGCTGTTTTTT.